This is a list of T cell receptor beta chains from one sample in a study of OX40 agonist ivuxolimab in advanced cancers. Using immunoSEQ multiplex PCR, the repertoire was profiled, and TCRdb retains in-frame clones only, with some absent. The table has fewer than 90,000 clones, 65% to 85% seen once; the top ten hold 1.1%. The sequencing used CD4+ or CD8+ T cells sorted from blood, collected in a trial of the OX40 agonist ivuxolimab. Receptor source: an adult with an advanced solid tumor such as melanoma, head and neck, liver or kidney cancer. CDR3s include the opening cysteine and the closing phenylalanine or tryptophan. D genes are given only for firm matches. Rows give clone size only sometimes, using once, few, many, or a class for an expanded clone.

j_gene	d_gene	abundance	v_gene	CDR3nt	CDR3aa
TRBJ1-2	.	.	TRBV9	TGTGCCAGCAGCGTAGGGAGTAACTATGGCTACACCTTC	CASSVGSNYGYTF
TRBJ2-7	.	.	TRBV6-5	TGTGCCAGCAGCCTACAGAGTTTCTACGAGCAGTACTTC	CASSLQSFYEQYF
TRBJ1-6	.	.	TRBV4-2	TGTGCCAGCAGGGATAGCTCCTATAATTCACCCCTCCACTTT	CASRDSSYNSPLHF
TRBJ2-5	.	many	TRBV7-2	TGTGCCAGCAGCTTAGTGGGCGGCCAAGAGACCCAGTACTTC	CASSLVGGQETQYF
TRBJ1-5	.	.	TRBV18	TGTGCCAGCTCGTCTCCAGGGGTTAGCAATCAGCCCCAGCATTTT	CASSSPGVSNQPQHF
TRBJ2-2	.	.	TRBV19	TGTGCCAGTAGGGACGTATGGCCCGGGGAGCTGTTTTTT	CASRDVWPGELFF
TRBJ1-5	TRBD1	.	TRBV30	TGTGCCTGGAGTGGCGGACAGGGAACGGGCGGCAATCAGCCCCAGCATTTT	CAWSGGQGTGGNQPQHF
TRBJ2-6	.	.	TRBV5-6	TGTGCCAGCACCACCTCCAGGGGGGCCAACGTCCTGACTTTC	CASTTSRGANVLTF
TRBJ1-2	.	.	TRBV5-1	TGCGCCAGCAGCTTGGATGTGGGTAACTATGGCTACACCTTC	CASSLDVGNYGYTF
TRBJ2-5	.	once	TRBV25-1	TGTGCCAGCAGTGAAGCCCGGCCCCAAGAGACCCAGTACTTC	CASSEARPQETQYF
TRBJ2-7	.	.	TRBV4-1	TGCGCCAGCAGCCAAGCCGGGGGAAGGGACTACGAGCAGTACTTC	CASSQAGGRDYEQYF
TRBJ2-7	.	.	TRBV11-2	TGTGCCAGCAGACCGACCACCCGATCCTACGAGCAGTACTTC	CASRPTTRSYEQYF
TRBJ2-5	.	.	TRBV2	TGTGCCAGCAGTCAACAAGAGACCCAGTACTTC	CASSQQETQYF
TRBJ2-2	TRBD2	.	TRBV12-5	TGTGCTAGTGGTTCCTCACCTAGCGGGGGGTGGCCGGCCGGGGAGCTGTTTTTT	CASGSSPSGGWPAGELFF
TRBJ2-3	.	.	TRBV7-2	TGTGCCAGCAGCCCCGGGATATATACCCCAAGTAGGCAGTATTTT	CASSPGIYTPSRQYF
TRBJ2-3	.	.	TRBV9	TGTGCCAGCAGCGCTGCTGGGGGTTTGAGCACAGATACGCAGTATTTT	CASSAAGGLSTDTQYF
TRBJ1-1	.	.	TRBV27	TGTGCCAGCAGTTCGAACCCGACAGCGATTAACACTGAAGCTTTCTTT	CASSSNPTAINTEAFF
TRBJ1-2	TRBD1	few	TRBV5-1	TGCGCCAGCAGCTTGGCCGCGACAGGGGGAGGCTACACCTTC	CASSLAATGGGYTF
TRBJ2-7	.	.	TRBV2	TGTGCCAGCCCGGTGGGGGGTCAGGCCTACGAGCAGTACTTC	CASPVGGQAYEQYF
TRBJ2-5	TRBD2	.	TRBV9	TGTGCCAGCAGCGTAGGAAATCGGGTCGGGGGGGGATTAACGGAGACCCAGTACTTC	CASSVGNRVGGGLTETQYF
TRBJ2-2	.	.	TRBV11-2	TGTGCCAGCAGCTTAGGAAACAGGGCTACCGGGGAGCTGTTTTTT	CASSLGNRATGELFF
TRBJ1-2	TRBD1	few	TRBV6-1	TGTGCCAGCAGCCGCGACAGGGGAGGGGATGGCTACACCTTC	CASSRDRGGDGYTF
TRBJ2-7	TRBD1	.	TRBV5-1	TGCGCCAGCAGCTTGTTGGGACAGGTGTCCTACGAGCAGTACTTC	CASSLLGQVSYEQYF
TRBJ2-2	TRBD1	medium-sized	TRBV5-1	TGCGCCAGCAGTGGTAGGACAGGGGTTACCGGGGAGCTGTTTTTT	CASSGRTGVTGELFF
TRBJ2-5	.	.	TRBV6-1	TGTGCCAGCAGAACAGGGCAAGGGACCCAGTACTTC	CASRTGQGTQYF
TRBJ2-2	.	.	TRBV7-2	TGTGCCAGCACGCAACGACGATACCCAGACAGTCACACCGGGGAGCTGTTTTTT	CASTQRRYPDSHTGELFF
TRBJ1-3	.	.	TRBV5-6	TGTGCCAGCAGCTTGGCCGGAAACACCATATATTTT	CASSLAGNTIYF
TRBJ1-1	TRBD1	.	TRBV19	TGTGCCAGTAGCTACAGGGGACTACCCTTTGAAGCTTTCTTT	CASSYRGLPFEAFF
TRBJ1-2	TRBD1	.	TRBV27	TGTGCCAGCAGTTTAAGCACAGGGGCGGATGGCTACACCTTC	CASSLSTGADGYTF
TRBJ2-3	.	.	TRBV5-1	TGCGCCAGCAACCCAACAGGGTTCAACACAGATACGCAGTATTTT	CASNPTGFNTDTQYF
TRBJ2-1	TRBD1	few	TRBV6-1	TGTGCCAGCAGTGCGAACAGGGACAGTTCGAAGATCTTC	CASSANRDSSKIF
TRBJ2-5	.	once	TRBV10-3	TGTGCCACTCTAGCTGGGTGGGGGGAGGCCCAGTACTTC	CATLAGWGEAQYF
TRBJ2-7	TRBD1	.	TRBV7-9	TGTGCCAGCAGCTTAGCCCCCGGGACAGGGGGATCGTTCTCCTACGAGCAGTACTTC	CASSLAPGTGGSFSYEQYF
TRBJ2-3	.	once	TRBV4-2	TGTGCCAGCAGCCCAAGAGGGGGGAGTAGCACAGATACGCAGTATTTT	CASSPRGGSSTDTQYF
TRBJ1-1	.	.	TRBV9	TGTGCCAGCAGCGTTACCGGGAGGAACACTGAAGCTTTCTTT	CASSVTGRNTEAFF
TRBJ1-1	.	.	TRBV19	TGTGCCAGTAGTATAAGGGCGGCGAACACTGAAGCTTTCTTT	CASSIRAANTEAFF
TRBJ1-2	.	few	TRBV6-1	TGTGCCAGCAGTGAGCGCAGGAACTATGGCTACACCTTC	CASSERRNYGYTF
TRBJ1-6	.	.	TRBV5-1	TGTGCCAGCAGCCCGCTCAGCGGGGACTATAATTCACCCCTCCACTTT	CASSPLSGDYNSPLHF
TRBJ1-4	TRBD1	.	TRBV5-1	TGCGCCAGCAGCTTGGGACAGGGATTGAATGAAAAACTGTTTTTT	CASSLGQGLNEKLFF
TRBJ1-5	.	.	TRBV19	TGTGCCAGCAAAAGGACAGATTACAATCAGCCCCAGCATTTT	CASKRTDYNQPQHF
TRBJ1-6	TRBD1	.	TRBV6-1	TGTGCCACTACGGGACAGGGCGAACGGAATTCACCCCTCCACTTT	CATTGQGERNSPLHF
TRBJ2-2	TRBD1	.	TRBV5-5	TGTGCCAGCAGCTTGTCGGGACAGAGCACCGGGGAGCTGTTTTTT	CASSLSGQSTGELFF
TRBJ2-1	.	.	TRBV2	TGTGCCAGCAGAGAAAGAAACCAGGGTAACAATGAGCAGTTCTTC	CASRERNQGNNEQFF
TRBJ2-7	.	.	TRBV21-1	TGTGCCAGCAGTACCGGGACGGGCGTTTACGAGCAGTACTTC	CASSTGTGVYEQYF
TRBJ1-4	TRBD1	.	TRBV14	TGTGCCAGCAGCCAAGGGACAGGATTTAATGAAAAACTGTTTTTT	CASSQGTGFNEKLFF
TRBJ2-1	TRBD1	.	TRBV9	TGTGCCAGCAGCGTAGGACAGGGGGTATACAATGAGCAGTTCTTC	CASSVGQGVYNEQFF
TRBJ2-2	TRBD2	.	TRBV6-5	TGTGCCAGCAGTTTCCGACTAGCGGGGGGGGTCGGGGAGCTGTTTTTT	CASSFRLAGGVGELFF
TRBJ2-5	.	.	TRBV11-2	TGTGCCAGCAGCTTAAAAACCCCTGCGGAGACCCAGTACTTC	CASSLKTPAETQYF
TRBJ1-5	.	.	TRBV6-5	TGTGCCAGCAGTAAAACGTTTAGTCGCAATCAGCCCCAGCATTTT	CASSKTFSRNQPQHF
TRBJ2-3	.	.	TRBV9	TGTGCCAGCAGAGGCCATCAGGGAACGGCCACAGATACGCAGTATTTT	CASRGHQGTATDTQYF
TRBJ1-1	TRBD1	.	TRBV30	TGTGCCTGGAGCAGGACAGGCACTGAAGCTTTCTTT	CAWSRTGTEAFF
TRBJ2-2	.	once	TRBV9	TGTGCCAGCAGTAGGGAACCCTTCACCGGGGAGCTGTTTTTT	CASSREPFTGELFF
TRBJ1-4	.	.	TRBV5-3	TGTGCCAGAAGCTTGGATAAATCTAATGAAAAACTGTTTTTT	CARSLDKSNEKLFF
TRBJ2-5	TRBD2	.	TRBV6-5	TGTGCCAGCAGTTACCCGGGACTAGCGGGGAGTGAGACCCAGTACTTC	CASSYPGLAGSETQYF